This T cell receptor beta chain derives from a study of OX40 agonist ivuxolimab in advanced cancers. Study-wide points: Expanded peripheral T cells had an undetermined antigen specificity.

On this clone: The antigen remains undetermined.

Only in-frame clones appear in the TCRdb table, and some are missing; sequencing was by immunoSEQ multiplex PCR. The sample gives around 95,000 clones, approximately 91% of which show up once; about 0.7% is in the top ten. The source is an adult with an advanced solid tumor such as melanoma, head and neck, liver or kidney cancer. The sequenced sample was CD4+ or CD8+ T cells sorted from blood, obtained in a trial of the OX40 agonist ivuxolimab.

For the CDR3, the DNA is TGTGCCAGCAGCACAACAGGGTACCCTGAAGCTTTCTTT. Translating it yields CASSTTGYPEAFF. This chain joins TRBV7-2 and TRBJ1-1, with a possible D match to TRBD1 (6 bases). Trimming pared 5 bases from V and 6 bases from J, leaving 13 bases between. The CDR3 runs 13 residues. Germline CDR1 SGHTA, CDR2 FQGNSA.